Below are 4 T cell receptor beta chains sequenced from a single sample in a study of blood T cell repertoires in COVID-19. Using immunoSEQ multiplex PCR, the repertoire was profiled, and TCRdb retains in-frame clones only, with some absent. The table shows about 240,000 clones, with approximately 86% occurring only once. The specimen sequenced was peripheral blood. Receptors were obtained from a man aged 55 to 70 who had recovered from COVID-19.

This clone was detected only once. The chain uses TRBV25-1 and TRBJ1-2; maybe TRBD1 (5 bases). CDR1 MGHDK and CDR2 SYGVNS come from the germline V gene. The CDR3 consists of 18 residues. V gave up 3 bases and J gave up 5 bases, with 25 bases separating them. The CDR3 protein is CASSDPSRPTGTDYGYTF. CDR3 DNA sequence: TGTGCCAGCAGTGATCCTTCCAGGCCAACCGGGACTGATTATGGCTACACCTTC.

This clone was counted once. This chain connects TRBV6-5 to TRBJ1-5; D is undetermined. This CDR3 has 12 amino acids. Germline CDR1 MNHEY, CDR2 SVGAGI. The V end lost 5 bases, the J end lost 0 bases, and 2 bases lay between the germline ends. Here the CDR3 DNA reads TGTGCCAGCAGTCATAGCAATCAGCCCCAGCATTTT. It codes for CASSHSNQPQHF.

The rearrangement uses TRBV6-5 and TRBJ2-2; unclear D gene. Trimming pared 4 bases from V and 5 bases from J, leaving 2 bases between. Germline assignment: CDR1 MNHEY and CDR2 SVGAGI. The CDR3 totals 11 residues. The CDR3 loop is CASSSTGELFF. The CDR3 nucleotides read TGTGCCAGCAGTTCGACCGGGGAGCTGTTTTTT.

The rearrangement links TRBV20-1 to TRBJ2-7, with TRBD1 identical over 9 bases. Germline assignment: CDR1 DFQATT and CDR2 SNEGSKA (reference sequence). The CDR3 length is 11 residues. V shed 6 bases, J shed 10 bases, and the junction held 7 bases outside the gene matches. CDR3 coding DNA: TGCAGTGCAGCTACAACAGGGGGCCAGTACGTC. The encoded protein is CSAATTGGQYV.